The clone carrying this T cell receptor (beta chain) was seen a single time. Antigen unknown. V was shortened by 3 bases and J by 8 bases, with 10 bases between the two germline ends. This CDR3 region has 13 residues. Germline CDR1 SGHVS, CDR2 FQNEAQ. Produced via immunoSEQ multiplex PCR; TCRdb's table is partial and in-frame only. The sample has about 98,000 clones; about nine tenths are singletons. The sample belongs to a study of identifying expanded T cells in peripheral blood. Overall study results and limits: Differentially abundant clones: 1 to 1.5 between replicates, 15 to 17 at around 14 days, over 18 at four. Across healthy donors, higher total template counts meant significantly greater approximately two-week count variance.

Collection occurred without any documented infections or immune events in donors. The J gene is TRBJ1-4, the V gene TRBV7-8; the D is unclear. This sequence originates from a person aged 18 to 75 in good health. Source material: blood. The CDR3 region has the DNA TGTGCCAGCAGCTTGGGCGTAAAAGAAAAACTGTTTTTT. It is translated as CASSLGVKEKLFF.